This is a list of T cell receptor beta chains from one sample in a study of blood T cell repertoires in COVID-19. Sequenced by immunoSEQ multiplex PCR; TCRdb stores in-frame clones only, minus some. Of some 87,000 clones detected, 85% to 95% appear once; the ten largest clones hold 6.3%. Sequences were obtained from peripheral blood. The receptor set was obtained from a woman between 55 and 75 years old with active COVID-19. CDR3s include the opening cysteine and the closing phenylalanine or tryptophan. The size of a clone is reported for some rows only, either as once, few or many, or as a class for expanded clones.

TRBV7-9 once CASSWAPAPQETQYF
TRBV2 - CASSEANRQFF
TRBV5-4 - CASSWDRNTEAFF
TRBV12-3/TRBV12-4 - CASSFSTDTQYF
TRBV7-8 - CASSLLRTGNNEQFF
TRBV5-4 - CASSSGTGDGDTQYF
TRBV11-2 - CASRTGTGGDEQYF
TRBV6-1 few CASSDPGGQGSYSYEQYF
TRBV6-5 - CASSYSKAGNQPQHF
TRBV9 - CASSVWGDRQETQYF
TRBV7-2 - CASSASTGSEQYF
TRBV5-1 - CASSSGTGKYNEQFF
TRBV24-1 - CATSDSTGGSEKLFF
TRBV5-4 - CASSLAGGDIQYF
TRBV2 many CASREVGNQPQHF
TRBV4-1 - CASSRQMGNQPQHF
TRBV27 - CASRLAGRLQETQYF
TRBV4-3 - CASSQPGGYGYTF
TRBV25-1 - CASSERDRAALHF
TRBV19 few CASSNAVWGGGYTEAFF
TRBV5-6 - CASSPGLAGDGTGELFF
TRBV7-8 - CASSFLSAGGSGELFF
TRBV2 - CASTPGDRDGNTIYF
TRBV5-6 - CASSQGGWVGANVLTF
TRBV11-3 - CASGETGQYF
TRBV5-4 - CASSVDRRREQYF
TRBV3-1/TRBV3-2 - CASMGGVRDTQYF
TRBV2 - CASSLIAGNQETQYF
TRBV19 - CASSTGGVTGGTETQYF
TRBV2 - CASSGLTGTEAFF
TRBV7-3 - CASSSGQGYNSPLHF
TRBV28 - CASSSPGAGANVLTF
TRBV11-2 - CASTSTNEQFF
TRBV14 once CASSQGAGNYYGYTF
TRBV12-5 - CASGLVQGRALHEQYF
TRBV30 - CAWTWKGGNQPQHF
TRBV7-2 - CASSSSRDSSINEQFF
TRBV7-2 - CASSLGLVSTDTQYF
TRBV30 - CARTGVDNEKLFF
TRBV5-4 - CASSLGVMGGRGNEQYF
TRBV3-1/TRBV3-2 - CAAAPRGVNTEAFF
TRBV7-9 - CASSLGLAGVGEQYF
TRBV29-1 - CSVGTAGNTIYF
TRBV7-9 once CASSLGTGFIYEQYF
TRBV7-9 - CASSFGTGQETQYF